The 25 T cell receptor beta chains below all came from one sample that was sequenced in a study of blood T cell repertoires in COVID-19 (dated by TCRdb to the early 2020s). The library was made by the immunoSEQ multiplex PCR assay. This is the immuneACCESS table as TCRdb keeps it, with only in-frame sequences that have V and J called. A part of the clones is gone; compared with another copy, unresolved V genes explain less than half, and the rest is unexplained. The sample contains fewer than 350,000 clones, approximately 89% of them found a single time. The ten largest clones take up approximately 1.8% of the sample. Sequencing was performed on peripheral blood. These receptors were collected from a woman aged 30 to 39 with COVID-19, enrolled during active disease.

The chain uses TRBV2 and TRBJ1-5; 8 nucleotides agree with TRBD1. The CDR3 loop spans 15 amino acids. Germline-derived CDR1 and CDR2 are SNHLY and FYNNEI. The V and J ends lost 4 bases and 1 base, in that order; junction bases with no gene match: 3. CDR3 nucleotides: TGTGCCAGCAGTGCCGACAGGGGAAGCAATCAGCCCCAGCATTTT. It encodes CASSADRGSNQPQHF. The entire variable domain, with the rest obtained from reference TRBV2 and TRBJ1-5, is as follows: EPEVTQTPSHQVTQMGQEVILRCVPISNHLYFYWYRQILGQKVEFLVSFYNNEISEKSEIFDDQFSVERPDGSNFTLKIRSTKLEDSAMYFCASSADRGSNQPQHFGDGTRLSIL.

This rearrangement joins TRBV7-9 to TRBJ2-1; 14 bases are shared with TRBD2. Trimming took 4 bases from V and 1 from J; bases not matched to a gene: 3. CDR3 length: 17 residues. Germline V gene data show CDR1 as SEHNR and CDR2 as FQNEAQ (reference sequence). CDR3 protein: CASSSTSGGASYNEQFF. CDR3 in DNA: TGTGCCAGCAGCTCGACTAGCGGGGGGGCGTCCTACAATGAGCAGTTCTTC. Full variable domain (remainder filled in from reference TRBV7-9 and TRBJ2-1): DTGVSQNPRHKITKRGQNVTFRCDPISEHNRLYWYRQTLGQGPEFLTYFQNEAQLEKSRLLSDRFSAERPKGSFSTLEIQRTEQGDSAMYLCASSSTSGGASYNEQFFGPGTRLTVL.

This clone was detected only once. The chain has TRBV10-1 and TRBJ2-1; 7 bases align to TRBD2. The CDR3 runs to 14 residues. V shed 3 bases and J 4 bases; nucleotides not matched to a gene: 3. The germline CDR1 and CDR2 sequences are WNHNN and SYGVQD (reference sequence). The CDR3 spells CASSESGGYNEQFF. Here the CDR3 DNA reads TGCGCCAGCAGTGAATCGGGGGGTTACAATGAGCAGTTCTTC.

The chain carries TRBV7-8 and TRBJ1-6, with 7 positions matching TRBD1. The germline CDR1 and CDR2 sequences are SGHVS and FQNEAQ. This CDR3 comprises 16 residues. Germline trimming cut 1 base from V and 10 bases from J; bases unmatched to any gene: 10. CDR3 DNA sequence: TGTGCCAGCAGCTTAGTTGGCGGGACAGTGGACTCACCCCTCCACTTT. This translates into CASSLVGGTVDSPLHF.

The rearrangement uses TRBV18 and TRBJ2-2; D unresolved. CDR3 length equals 15 residues. Germline CDR1 and CDR2: KGHSH and LQKENI. V lost 2 bases and J 1 base, leaving 8 bases between the germline ends. CDR3 in amino acids: CASSPIYRNTGELFF. The CDR3 DNA follows: TGTGCCAGCTCACCAATATACAGGAACACCGGGGAGCTGTTTTTT.

This sequence joins TRBV18 and TRBJ1-5; possible D gene TRBD1, 5 bases. Trimming took off 3 bases at V and 0 bases at J, with 12 bases between the two ends. The CDR3 sequence is 16 residues long. Germline V gene data show CDR1 as KGHSH and CDR2 as LQKENI. CDR3 nucleotide sequence: TGTGCCAGCTCACCCCTCGGGGGGTTTAGCAATCAGCCCCAGCATTTT. This encodes CASSPLGGFSNQPQHF.

V is TRBV24-1 and J is TRBJ1-2; unclear D gene. From germline, CDR1 is KGHDR and CDR2 SFDVKD. This CDR3 is built from 13 residues. V gave up 5 bases and J gave up 6 bases, with 12 bases separating them. The chain's CDR3 is CATSVPRGHGYTF. The CDR3 DNA reads TGTGCCACCAGTGTCCCGCGTGGGCATGGCTACACCTTC.

The gene calls are TRBV30 and TRBJ1-2; unclear D gene. V was shortened by 2 bases and J by 2 bases, with 12 bases between the two germline ends. The CDR3 spans 14 residues. CDR1 is GTSNPN, CDR2 SVGIG, per germline (reference sequence). CDR3 sequence reads: CAWSYGTVNYGYTF. The CDR3 DNA reads TGTGCCTGGAGTTACGGCACAGTCAACTATGGCTACACCTTC.

This chain joins TRBV5-1 and TRBJ1-2; the match to TRBD1 covers 9 bases. Germline V gene data show CDR1 as SGHRS and CDR2 as YFSETQ. This CDR3 region has 15 residues. Germline trimming cut 1 base from V and 6 bases from J; bases unmatched to any gene: 7. The chain's CDR3 is CASSLPPGQGDGYTF. CDR3 in DNA: TGCGCCAGCAGCTTGCCACCGGGACAGGGTGATGGCTACACCTTC.

The table lists this clone with a few counts. The chain links TRBV12-5 to TRBJ2-7; D is uncertain. Germline CDR1 and CDR2: LGHNT and FRNRAP. The CDR3 consists of 12 residues. Trimming cost V 1 base and J 9 bases, with 10 bases left between them. CDR3 DNA sequence: TGTGCTAGTGGTTTGGGGTCGGTACGGCAGTACTTC. It codes for CASGLGSVRQYF.

The chain uses TRBV6-5 and TRBJ2-7, with 9 bases fitting TRBD2. The CDR3 spans 14 residues. Germline values: CDR1 MNHEY, CDR2 SVGAGI. Trimming removed 6 bases from V and 5 bases from J; junction bases left unmatched: 8. CDR3 amino acids: CASRPGLAGDEQYV. The CDR3 nucleotides read TGTGCCAGCAGGCCGGGACTAGCCGGCGACGAGCAGTACGTC.

This sequence joins TRBV5-1 and TRBJ1-1; 8 bases line up with TRBD1. With V trimmed by 4 bases and J by 4 bases, 6 bases remained unmatched. The CDR3 loop spans 14 amino acids. The V gene's germline CDR1 is SGHRS and CDR2 YFSETQ. The CDR3 region is CASSPGTGGTEAFF. The CDR3 nucleotides are TGCGCCAGCAGCCCGGGGACAGGCGGCACTGAAGCTTTCTTT.

J is TRBJ1-2 and V is TRBV20-1; a weak D match, TRBD1 (5 bases). CDR1 and CDR2 (germline): DFQATT, SNEGSKA (reference sequence). This CDR3 is 11 amino acids long. V was pared by 6 bases and J by 8 bases, with 13 bases between. CDR3 region: CSAYGGGGYTF. As DNA, the CDR3 is TGCAGTGCCTACGGGGGGGGAGGCTACACCTTC.

The CDR3 bases are TGTGCCATCAGGGGACAGGTTCAGGACTACGAGCAGTACTTC. Translating it yields CAIRGQVQDYEQYF. The J gene is TRBJ2-7, the V gene TRBV10-3, with TRBD1 matching 8 bases. This CDR3 is built from 14 residues. V lost 6 bases and J lost 3; bases outside the gene matches: 7. Looked up from germline, CDR1 is ENHRY and CDR2 is SYGVKD.

This clone was detected once. The CDR3 nucleotides are TGTGCCAGCAGGCAGACTGGCACAGATACGCAGTATTTT. The encoded protein is CASRQTGTDTQYF. This sequence joins TRBV27 and TRBJ2-3, with unresolved D. Per the germline V gene, CDR1 is MNHEY and CDR2 is SMNVEV (reference sequence). CDR3 length: 13 residues. Trimming stripped 6 bases from V and 1 base from J, with 8 bases between.

This clone was observed a single time. Here the CDR3 DNA reads TGTGCCAGCAGCTCCACACAGACTAGCGGGGGGGTCGCTTCTAGCACAGATACGCAGTATTTT. Encoded protein: CASSSTQTSGGVASSTDTQYF. The rearrangement links TRBV7-8 to TRBJ2-3; TRBD2 agrees at 14 bases. This CDR3 is built from 21 residues. V lost 4 bases to trimming and J lost 0 bases; unmatched junction nucleotides: 15. Germline values: CDR1 SGHVS, CDR2 FQNEAQ.

Notes on this clone: One end of the junction does not line up with germline, which may come from a read error. The chain carries TRBV5-1 and TRBJ1-6; 8 positions agree with TRBD1. The CDR3 extends over 15 amino acids. Per the germline V gene, CDR1 is SGHRS and CDR2 is YFSETQ. The CDR3 region is CASSLSGGYHSPLHF. DNA of the CDR3: TGCGCCAGCAGCCTATCAGGGGGCTATCATTCACCCCTCCACTTT.

The chain recombines TRBV5-6 with TRBJ1-2, with 10 bases aligning to TRBD1. Trimming removed 0 bases from V and 7 bases from J; junction bases left unmatched: 12. Germline loops: CDR1 SGHDT, CDR2 YYEEEE. The CDR3 is 17 amino acids. CDR3 sequence reads: CASSLGQGAIRSGGYTF. The CDR3 DNA reads as TGTGCCAGCAGCTTGGGACAGGGGGCGATTAGGTCTGGTGGCTACACCTTC.

This clone came up once. The J gene is TRBJ1-1, the V gene TRBV28; possibly TRBD1 for D (5 bases). The CDR3 is 13 residues long. V lost 6 bases and J 1 base, leaving 9 bases between the germline ends. Germline CDR1 MDHEN, CDR2 SYDVKM. CDR3 in DNA: TGTGCCAGCAGCTTCACAGGGAACACTGAAGCTTTCTTT. This codes for CASSFTGNTEAFF.

The CDR3 bases are TGCGCCAGCAGCCAGTTGCCGGGACCCCTCCACTTT. It encodes CASSQLPGPLHF. V and J are TRBV4-1 and TRBJ1-6; D is undetermined. The length of the CDR3 is 12 residues. The germline gives CDR1 MGHRA, CDR2 YSYEKL. Trimming stripped 3 bases from V and 12 bases from J, with 9 bases between.

CDR3 sequence (DNA): TGCGCCAGCAGCCAAGATAGGGTCTCAGGGGGAGGCTACACCTTC. Translating gives CASSQDRVSGGGYTF. The chain is built from TRBV4-3 and TRBJ1-2, with 7 bases aligning to TRBD1. The V segment lost 0 bases and the J segment 8 bases; nucleotides outside the gene matches: 9. The CDR3 sequence is 15 residues long. CDR1 is LGHNA and CDR2 is YSLEER in the germline V gene.

The rearrangement uses TRBV6-5 and TRBJ1-4, with D possibly being TRBD1 (5 bases). Between the trimmed V and J ends, which lost 2 bases and 0 bases, there was a span of 10 bases. CDR1 is MNHEY and CDR2 is SVGAGI in the germline V gene. The CDR3 consists of 16 residues. CDR3 nucleotide sequence: TGTGCCAGCAGTTACAGGGGCAGGGCAACTAATGAAAAACTGTTTTTT. Its translation is CASSYRGRATNEKLFF.

V and J are TRBV6-5 and TRBJ2-1; D unclear. Germline CDR1 reads MNHEY; CDR2 reads SVGAGI. This CDR3 comprises 15 residues. Trimming removed 8 bases from V and 1 base from J, with 15 bases in between. The CDR3 DNA sequence: TGTGCCAGCGTCCGCGTAATACGATCCTACAATGAGCAGTTCTTC. Its translation is CASVRVIRSYNEQFF.

The chain couples TRBV7-9 to TRBJ1-2; 7 bases map to TRBD1. With 5 bases clipped from V and 2 bases from J, the junction kept 11 bases outside the gene matches. The CDR3 runs 16 residues. From germline, CDR1 is SEHNR and CDR2 FQNEAQ (reference sequence). The CDR3 here is CASSPTRTGENYGYTF. CDR3 nucleotide sequence: TGTGCCAGCAGCCCGACCCGGACAGGAGAGAACTATGGCTACACCTTC.

This chain links TRBV24-1 with TRBJ2-5, with 7 nucleotides matching TRBD2. Germline trimming cut 4 bases from V and 3 bases from J; bases unmatched to any gene: 7. The CDR3 is 15 residues long. Germline V gene lookup returns CDR1 KGHDR and CDR2 SFDVKD. The DNA for the CDR3 is TGTGCCACCAGTGACGGGGGGACGCCTGAAGAGACCCAGTACTTC. Its translation: CATSDGGTPEETQYF.